The clone carrying this T cell receptor (beta chain) was counted only a few times. Its cognate antigen is unknown. The data were taken from a study of regulatory T cells in long-lasting Graves disease. The V gene lost 6 bases and the J gene lost 6 bases, with 15 bases spanning the gap. CDR1 and CDR2 (germline): SNHLY, FYNNEI. The CDR3 runs 13 residues. CDR3-region Arm-PCR and iRepertoire HTBI primers produced the TCR beta libraries. TCRdb reprocessed the multiplex PCR reads via MiXCR and lists one record per CDR3 protein. This table holds 350,000 to 550,000 distinct CDR3 sequences, around 15% found once. Study outcomes and limitations: Segments TRBV28, TRBJ1-2 and TRBJ2-5 showed preferential usage in persistent disease.

Time point reported: newly diagnosed GD, antithyroid drugs for less than 3 months. The TCR library used RNA extracted from PBMCs. The same specimen was also included in a second study, on T cells in Graves' hyperthyroidism and ophthalmopathy.

The origin of this receptor is a woman aged 45-65 years with Graves disease. The source was peripheral blood mononuclear cells (PBMCs), collected at new diagnosis, from a patient treated with antithyroid drugs. The chain employs TRBV2 and TRBJ2-7; tentatively, D is TRBD1 or TRBD2 (5 bases each). The CDR3 bases are TGTGCCAGCAGGACCCTGGGGGAACGCGAGCAGTACTTC. Its translation: CASRTLGEREQYF.